These T cell receptor beta chains were read from a single sample in a study of control samples from healthy donors and cancer patients. The table came from immunoSEQ multiplex PCR; TCRdb's copy has only in-frame clones and leaves some out. The data show some 120,000 clones, approximately 90% seen once. The sequenced material came from blood. The origin of the receptors is a woman in her sixties or seventies in good health. Each CDR3 is given with its conserved first and last residue.

CDR3: CATLSSGGANEQFF
J: TRBJ2-1
V: TRBV6-5
length: 14

CDR3: CASSLYIVNEQFF
J: TRBJ2-1
V: TRBV11-2
length: 13

CDR3: CASSEGGARRTQYF
J: TRBJ2-5
V: TRBV2
length: 14

CDR3: CASSGAEYQPQHF
J: TRBJ1-5
V: TRBV2
length: 13

CDR3: CASSLNTEAFF
J: TRBJ1-1
V: TRBV11-2
length: 11

CDR3: CASSGTSGVYNEQFF
J: TRBJ2-1
V: TRBV2
length: 15

CDR3: CASSLAGRAGEQYF
J: TRBJ2-7
V: TRBV5-1
length: 14

CDR3: CASSPGTGLSYEQYF
J: TRBJ2-7
V: TRBV18
length: 15

CDR3: CASSLLGDYGYTF
J: TRBJ1-2
V: TRBV7-8
length: 13

CDR3: CASSEAGRDRVFVYGYTF
J: TRBJ1-2
V: TRBV6-1
length: 18

CDR3: CASSVQGARPDTQYF
J: TRBJ2-3
V: TRBV5-4
length: 15

CDR3: CASSLEGEQYF
J: TRBJ2-7
V: TRBV5-6
length: 11

CDR3: CASSATGGYEQYF
J: TRBJ2-7
V: TRBV9
length: 13

CDR3: CATSDDTWGGNQPQHF
J: TRBJ1-5
V: TRBV24-1
length: 16

CDR3: CASSQQESNYGYTF
J: TRBJ1-2
V: TRBV6-5
length: 14

CDR3: CASRLAGGADTQYF
J: TRBJ2-3
V: TRBV2
length: 14

CDR3: CASSPDGTGGFGELFF
J: TRBJ2-2
V: TRBV18
length: 16

CDR3: CASSLWAGGPEKLFF
J: TRBJ1-4
V: TRBV5-1
length: 15